The 21 T cell receptor beta chains below were found in one sample sequenced in a study of T cell responses to AZD1222 COVID-19 vaccine. Libraries were prepared by immunoSEQ multiplex PCR; TCRdb keeps only in-frame clonotypes and omits some of them. Among 150,000 or so clones listed, 94% were seen once. The starting material was peripheral blood, obtained 28 days after the second AZD1222 dose. These receptors were taken from an adult who received the AZD1222 COVID-19 vaccine.

The chain uses TRBV29-1 and TRBJ2-1; possible D gene TRBD2, 6 bases. V was cut by 5 bases and J by 10 bases, with 18 bases left in between. The CDR3 is 13 residues long. Germline lookup yields CDR1 SQVTM and CDR2 ANQGSEA. The DNA for the CDR3 is TGCAGCGTTACGCGCGGACTAAACCCGGAGCAGTTCTTC. The encoded protein is CSVTRGLNPEQFF.

This chain connects TRBV2 to TRBJ1-5, with D unresolved. Deletions cut 7 bases from V and 6 bases from J, with 16 bases between. CDR1 is SNHLY and CDR2 is FYNNEI in the germline V gene. This CDR3 is built from 14 residues. The chain's CDR3 is CASTVQMVGQPQHF. The CDR3 DNA reads as TGTGCCAGCACCGTGCAGATGGTCGGTCAGCCCCAGCATTTT.

The rearrangement links TRBV7-9 to TRBJ1-4; D is ambiguous. There are 18 residues in the CDR3. CDR1 and CDR2 from the germline V gene are SEHNR and FQNEAQ (reference sequence). Trimming removed 0 bases at V and 1 base at J, with 15 bases between. The CDR3 DNA reads TGTGCCAGCAGCTTAGCGAACTTTCCAGGTTTAACTAATGAAAAACTGTTTTTT. Its protein is CASSLANFPGLTNEKLFF. Together with reference TRBV7-9 and TRBJ1-4, the CDR3 gives the full variable domain: DTGVSQNPRHKITKRGQNVTFRCDPISEHNRLYWYRQTLGQGPEFLTYFQNEAQLEKSRLLSDRFSAERPKGSFSTLEIQRTEQGDSAMYLCASSLANFPGLTNEKLFFGSGTQLSVL.

This chain uses TRBV28 with TRBJ1-2; the match to TRBD1 covers 10 bases. In germline, CDR1 is MDHEN, CDR2 SYDVKM. V gave up 6 bases and J gave up 4 bases; unmatched junction bases: 14. CDR3 length equals 17 residues. DNA for the CDR3: TGTGCCAGCAGAGGAGGACCGAGGGACAGGGGAGGCTATGGCTACACCTTC. It translates to CASRGGPRDRGGYGYTF.

The V gene is TRBV3-1 (or the pseudogene TRBV3-2), the J gene TRBJ1-2; D uncertain. V lost 4 bases, J lost 3 bases, and 15 bases lay in between. CDR1 LGHDT and CDR2 YNNKEL come from the germline V gene (reference sequence). This CDR3 region has 15 residues. The CDR3 sequence is CASSLSGLGYYGYTF. The CDR3 DNA reads as TGTGCCAGCAGCCTCTCTGGGCTGGGATACTATGGCTACACCTTC.

The genes are TRBV19 and TRBJ1-2; D ambiguous. The CDR3 length is 12 residues. Germline values: CDR1 LNHDA, CDR2 SQIVND (reference sequence). Trimming left V 5 bases short and J 7 bases short, with 11 bases between. The CDR3 sequence: CASSPTEGGYTF. CDR3 in DNA: TGTGCCAGTAGTCCCACAGAGGGTGGCTACACCTTC.

The chain joins TRBV30 to TRBJ2-3, with TRBD1 as a possible D gene (5 bases). The CDR3 sequence is 13 residues long. Trimming pared 5 bases from V and 1 base from J, leaving 10 bases between. Germline V gene sequence: CDR1 GTSNPN, CDR2 SVGIG (reference sequence). The CDR3 spells CAWQGLGTDTQYF. DNA of the CDR3: TGTGCCTGGCAGGGTCTGGGCACAGATACGCAGTATTTT.

The V and J genes are TRBV4-1 and TRBJ1-2; D is uncertain. The germline gives CDR1 MGHRA, CDR2 YSYEKL. The CDR3 length is 14 residues. V lost 1 base to trimming and J lost 3 bases, with 9 bases between them. The CDR3 loop reads CASSQVRRDYGYTF. CDR3 coding DNA: TGCGCCAGCAGCCAAGTGAGGAGGGACTATGGCTACACCTTC.

The chain employs TRBV28 and TRBJ1-4; the match to TRBD1 covers 7 bases. The V gene end was trimmed by 6 bases and the J gene end by 7 bases; junction bases not matched to a gene: 14. The germline V gene has CDR1 MDHEN and CDR2 SYDVKM. This CDR3 comprises 16 residues. CDR3 bases: TGTGCCAGCAGATCTCAACAGGGGCAAAGGGTTGAAAAACTGTTTTTT. Translating it yields CASRSQQGQRVEKLFF.

The rearrangement uses TRBV7-2 and TRBJ1-1; TRBD1 is a possible D gene (6 bases). In germline, CDR1 is SGHTA, CDR2 FQGNSA. V dropped 5 bases and J dropped 2 bases, with 15 bases sitting between them. This CDR3 spans 15 amino acids. CDR3 DNA sequence: TGTGCCAGCAGCGCACCCGGGGGGGGCAACACTGAAGCTTTCTTT. Amino acid sequence: CASSAPGGGNTEAFF.

The gene calls are TRBV30 and TRBJ1-4; D not resolved. In germline, CDR1 is GTSNPN, CDR2 SVGIG (reference sequence). This CDR3 has 13 amino acids. V was clipped by 4 bases and J by 6 bases, with 12 bases between them. CDR3 region: CAWNSVNDEKLFF. DNA of the CDR3: TGTGCCTGGAATAGCGTGAATGATGAAAAACTGTTTTTT.

This clone was observed once. The chain is built from TRBV4-1 and TRBJ2-3; TRBD2 agrees at 9 bases. CDR1 is MGHRA and CDR2 is YSYEKL in the germline V gene. The CDR3 has 15 residues. Losses at the gene ends were 2 bases for V and 4 bases for J; bases not matched to a gene: 4. The CDR3 sequence is CASSQRAGGADTQYF. CDR3 nucleotides: TGCGCCAGCAGCCAACGAGCGGGAGGCGCAGATACGCAGTATTTT.

V and J are TRBV15 and TRBJ1-2; 9 bases line up with TRBD1. The CDR3 has 15 residues. V shed 1 base and J 4 bases; nucleotides not matched to a gene: 4. The germline CDR1 and CDR2 sequences are LNHNV and YYDKDF (reference sequence). CDR3 residues: CATSRGQGDRYGYTF. Written as DNA, the CDR3 is TGTGCCACCAGCAGAGGACAGGGGGATCGCTATGGCTACACCTTC.

This chain joins TRBV7-8 and TRBJ1-5; no clear D gene. The V and J ends lost 2 bases and 0 bases respectively, with 2 bases between them. Germline V gives CDR1 SGHVS, CDR2 FQNEAQ. The CDR3 loop spans 13 amino acids. CDR3 residues: CASSLNSNQPQHF. In nucleotides, the CDR3 is TGTGCCAGCAGCTTAAATAGCAATCAGCCCCAGCATTTT.

A single count supports this clone. This chain links TRBV12-3 or TRBV12-4 with TRBJ1-5; no clear D. Trimming took off 8 bases at V and 3 bases at J, with 8 bases between the two ends. There are 12 residues in the CDR3. CDR3 amino acids: CASGNINQPQHF. The CDR3 nucleotides are TGTGCCAGCGGCAACATCAATCAGCCCCAGCATTTT.

The gene calls are TRBV6-5 and TRBJ2-7, with 7 bases identical to TRBD2. Germline V gives CDR1 MNHEY, CDR2 SVGAGI. The V segment lost 0 bases and the J segment 1 base; nucleotides outside the gene matches: 3. The CDR3 has 15 amino acids. The CDR3 region has the DNA TGTGCCAGCAGTTACTCCCTGGGAGGGTCCTACGAGCAGTACTTC. Translating gives CASSYSLGGSYEQYF.

This chain uses TRBV18 with TRBJ2-6; D is unclear. The CDR3 totals 16 residues. The germline V gene encodes CDR1 KGHSH and CDR2 LQKENI. V was cut by 5 bases and J by 0 bases, with 11 bases left in between. The CDR3 loop reads CASSYNQPSGANVLTF. CDR3 nucleotide sequence: TGTGCCAGCTCATATAATCAGCCCTCTGGGGCCAACGTCCTGACTTTC.

The chain links TRBV30 to TRBJ1-1; TRBD1 aligns across 7 bases. Trimming removed 5 bases from V and 1 base from J; junction bases left unmatched: 4. Germline V CDR1 and CDR2: GTSNPN, SVGIG (reference sequence). This CDR3 contains 13 residues. DNA for the CDR3: TGTGCCTGGGCCGGACAGGCGAACACTGAAGCTTTCTTT. Translated, it gives CAWAGQANTEAFF.

To note about this clone: This same CDR3 is encoded by further DNA sequences in the sample. The chain couples TRBV5-1 to TRBJ2-1; 14 nucleotides line up with TRBD2. Germline CDR1 reads SGHRS; CDR2 reads YFSETQ. V was pared by 6 bases and J by 9 bases, with 11 bases of the junction left unmatched. CDR3 size: 16 residues. The CDR3 loop is CASTLPGLAGVGEQFF. Here the CDR3 DNA reads TGCGCCAGCACCCTGCCGGGACTAGCGGGAGTTGGTGAGCAGTTCTTC.

The chain is built from TRBV19 and TRBJ1-5, with TRBD1 identical over 8 bases. Germline CDR1 reads LNHDA; CDR2 reads SQIVND (reference sequence). The CDR3 spans 17 residues. The junction had 14 bases not matched to a gene; V was cut back by 6 bases and J by 4 bases. The CDR3 is CASRGGALGTGNQPQHF. DNA of the CDR3: TGTGCCAGTAGGGGGGGGGCACTCGGGACAGGAAATCAGCCCCAGCATTTT.

The chain couples TRBV23-1 to TRBJ1-2; no clear D gene. TRBV23-1 has ORF status, its function being uncertain. The V end was cut by 0 bases, the J end by 0 bases, with 11 bases between. The CDR3 extends over 16 amino acids. CDR3 DNA sequence: TGCGCCAGCAGTCAATCCTGCAGGAAAGCTAACTATGGCTACACCTTC. Encoded protein: CASSQSCRKANYGYTF.